A single sample is the source of the 21 T cell receptor beta chains below, sequenced in a study of T cell responses to AZD1222 COVID-19 vaccine. Measured with immunoSEQ multiplex PCR; TCRdb has only the in-frame clones, and not every one. The sample includes 140,000 to 150,000 clones, 80% to 90% of them seen just once. This material consisted of peripheral blood, taken on day 0 of AZD1222 vaccination. Source of these receptors: an adult in good health.

The chain combines TRBV18 with TRBJ1-2; 7 bases are a match to TRBD1. Germline trimming cut 5 bases from V and 1 base from J; bases unmatched to any gene: 7. The CDR3 extends over 15 amino acids. Germline CDR1 KGHSH, CDR2 LQKENI. CDR3 DNA sequence: TGTGCCAGCTCAGTAATCCGGGACAGTAACTATGGCTACACCTTC. Protein product: CASSVIRDSNYGYTF.

This clone was found a few times. The chain has TRBV21-1 and TRBJ1-2; the tabulated D call, TRBD1, remains unverified against the DNA. TRBV21-1 corresponds to a pseudogene. The CDR3 length is 17 residues. CDR3 coding DNA: TGTGCCAGCAGCAAAGCCTACTCAGGGAAGGAGAACTATGGCTACACCTTC. Translating it yields CASSKAYSGKENYGYTF.

CDR3 amino acids: CASSSGLHSGGTYNEQFF. The CDR3 DNA sequence: TGTGCCAGCAGTTCGGGACTCCATAGCGGAGGGACCTACAATGAGCAGTTCTTC. The J gene is TRBJ2-1, the V gene TRBV27; possible D gene TRBD2, 6 bases. Germline V gene lookup returns CDR1 MNHEY and CDR2 SMNVEV (reference sequence). Trimming took off 4 bases at V and 2 bases at J, with 21 bases between the two ends. The CDR3 length is 18 residues.

The V call is TRBV7-9, the J call TRBJ1-4; D uncertain. The germline V and J ends were trimmed by 5 bases and 6 bases, with 16 bases remaining between them. The germline gives CDR1 SEHNR, CDR2 FQNEAQ (reference sequence). CDR3 size: 15 residues. CDR3 DNA sequence: TGTGCCAGCAGCCAATCCGACATAATGGATGAAAAACTGTTTTTT. Protein product: CASSQSDIMDEKLFF.

CDR3 protein: CASSDLNAETQYF. CDR3 sequence (DNA): TGCGCCAGCAGTGACCTTAATGCGGAGACCCAGTACTTC. The V call is TRBV10-2, the J call TRBJ2-5; D unclear. Germline V gene lookup returns CDR1 WSHSY and CDR2 SAAADI. V was clipped by 3 bases and J by 5 bases, with 10 bases between them. The CDR3 sequence is 13 residues long.

This clone was seen a few times. The chain carries TRBV11-2 and TRBJ2-6; TRBD1 might be the D (6 bases). The CDR3 runs to 16 residues. Germline V CDR1 and CDR2: SGHAT, FQNNGV. Trimming removed 2 bases from V and 2 bases from J, with 10 bases in between. The CDR3 loop reads CASSLIRGAGANVLTF. In DNA, the CDR3 is TGTGCCAGCAGCTTAATCAGGGGAGCTGGGGCCAACGTCCTGACTTTC.

For this clone: Other nucleotide sequences in the sample specify the same CDR3. This chain joins TRBV24-1 and TRBJ1-1; no clear D. CDR1 is KGHDR and CDR2 is SFDVKD in the germline V gene. V was trimmed by 4 bases and J by 3 bases, leaving 8 bases between them. The CDR3 has 13 amino acids. In DNA, the CDR3 is TGTGCCACCAGTGACCGGTCGTACACTGAAGCTTTCTTT. As protein: CATSDRSYTEAFF.

The rearrangement links TRBV7-9 to TRBJ2-7; no reliable D call. The germline gives CDR1 SEHNR, CDR2 FQNEAQ (reference sequence). This CDR3 has 11 amino acids. Trimming stripped 3 bases from V and 4 bases from J, with 4 bases between. The CDR3: CASSLTYEQYF. The DNA for the CDR3 is TGTGCCAGCAGCTTGACGTACGAGCAGTACTTC. The full variable domain, its missing parts supplied by reference TRBV7-9 and TRBJ2-7, is DTGVSQNPRHKITKRGQNVTFRCDPISEHNRLYWYRQTLGQGPEFLTYFQNEAQLEKSRLLSDRFSAERPKGSFSTLEIQRTEQGDSAMYLCASSLTYEQYFGPGTRLTVT.

The chain carries TRBV6-4 and TRBJ1-1; a weak D match, TRBD1 (6 bases). Germline V gene data show CDR1 as MRHNA and CDR2 as SNTAGT. This CDR3 is built from 14 residues. With 6 bases removed from V and 11 bases from J, the gap between germline ends came to 22 bases. The CDR3 DNA reads TGTGCCAGCAGCCGAATTCAATCGACAGGAGATGCTTTCTTT. Translated: CASSRIQSTGDAFF.

This sequence joins TRBV7-9 and TRBJ1-3, with D perhaps matching TRBD1 (5 bases). The CDR3 is made up of 18 amino acids. V was cut by 1 base and J by 0 bases, with 16 bases left in between. The V gene's germline CDR1 is SEHNR and CDR2 FQNEAQ (reference sequence). Here the CDR3 reads CASSLGGTAALSGNTIYF. For the CDR3, the DNA is TGTGCCAGCAGCTTAGGTGGGACGGCTGCCCTCTCTGGAAACACCATATATTTT.

This clone occurred a few times. The rearrangement links TRBV5-5 to TRBJ1-2, with 9 bases matching TRBD1. The CDR3 has 14 amino acids. CDR1 and CDR2 from the germline V gene are SGHKS and YYEKEE (reference sequence). V lost 4 bases and J lost 3; bases outside the gene matches: 4. The CDR3 sequence: CASSRGQGYYGYTF. Here the CDR3 DNA reads TGTGCCAGCAGCAGGGGACAGGGCTACTATGGCTACACCTTC.

CDR3 loop: CASRDRAGQPQHF. The CDR3 region has the DNA TGTGCCAGCAGGGACAGAGCTGGTCAGCCCCAGCATTTT. The rearrangement links TRBV25-1 to TRBJ1-5; weak D call: TRBD1 (6 bases). Germline CDR1 MGHDK, CDR2 SYGVNS. With 6 bases removed from V and 6 bases from J, the gap between germline ends came to 12 bases. This CDR3 has 13 amino acids.

This chain links TRBV12-5 with TRBJ2-4, with D perhaps matching TRBD2 (5 bases). In germline, CDR1 is LGHNT, CDR2 FRNRAP. This CDR3 has 14 amino acids. Trimming took 7 bases from V and 8 from J, leaving 18 bases between them. This chain's CDR3 is CASARGNSEDIQYF. CDR3 coding DNA: TGTGCTAGTGCCCGAGGGAACAGCGAGGACATTCAGTACTTC.

V is TRBV18 and J is TRBJ1-2; 10 positions agree with TRBD1. The germline gives CDR1 KGHSH, CDR2 LQKENI. The trim removed 5 bases at V and 4 bases at J, leaving 7 bases unmatched. This CDR3 is built from 15 residues. CDR3 in amino acids: CASSSDRGLPYGYTF. The DNA for the CDR3 is TGTGCCAGCTCATCTGACAGGGGGCTACCCTATGGCTACACCTTC.

The chain links TRBV9 to TRBJ1-2, with TRBD1 matching 11 bases. This CDR3 has 16 residues. Germline V gene data show CDR1 as SGDLS and CDR2 as YYNGEE. The J segment lost 6 bases and the V segment lost 0 bases, leaving 7 bases of the junction unmatched. The CDR3 bases are TGTGCCAGCAGCGTAGGTAGGGGACAGGGGGACCATGGCTACACCTTC. This encodes CASSVGRGQGDHGYTF.

The J gene is TRBJ1-1, the V gene TRBV28, with 8 positions matching TRBD1. J gave up 3 bases and V 6 bases, and 9 bases lay outside the gene matches. The CDR3 extends over 15 amino acids. CDR1 and CDR2 (germline): MDHEN, SYDVKM. The CDR3 nucleotides read TGTGCCAGCAGACCCCTCCGGACAGGGCACACTGAAGCTTTCTTT. As protein: CASRPLRTGHTEAFF.

This sequence joins TRBV6-6 and TRBJ2-7; 8 bases are a match to TRBD2. The CDR3 totals 14 residues. Germline assignment: CDR1 MNHNY and CDR2 SVGAGI (reference sequence). With V trimmed by 6 bases and J by 0 bases, 4 bases remained unmatched. The CDR3 region is CASSRGGSSYEQYF. The CDR3, as DNA: TGTGCCAGCAGCCGGGGGGGGAGCTCCTACGAGCAGTACTTC.

The rearrangement uses TRBV5-1 and TRBJ1-4, with 8 bases fitting TRBD1. There are 15 residues in the CDR3. Trimming at V came to 6 bases and at J to 0 bases, leaving 4 bases not matched to a gene. Germline V CDR1 and CDR2: SGHRS, YFSETQ. CDR3 region: CASTAGGSTNEKLFF. The CDR3 DNA sequence: TGCGCCAGCACTGCAGGGGGCTCAACTAATGAAAAACTGTTTTTT.

V gene TRBV12-5 combines with J gene TRBJ2-7; 10 bases are shared with TRBD1. CDR3 length: 15 amino acids. V lost 7 bases, J lost 5 bases, and 11 bases stayed unmatched. In germline, CDR1 is LGHNT, CDR2 FRNRAP. The CDR3 loop reads CASVQPGQGNHEQYF. CDR3 sequence (DNA): TGTGCTAGTGTTCAGCCGGGACAGGGGAATCACGAGCAGTACTTC.

This clone was observed once. In DNA form, the CDR3 reads TGTGCCAGCAGTGAAGCGACAGTCGCGAACACCGGGGAGCTGTTTTTT. Protein sequence: CASSEATVANTGELFF. The chain is built from TRBV25-1 and TRBJ2-2; D is perhaps TRBD1 (5 bases). V dropped 2 bases and J dropped 0 bases, with 10 bases sitting between them. Germline CDR1 is MGHDK and CDR2 is SYGVNS. The length of the CDR3 is 16 residues.

The V and J genes are TRBV18 and TRBJ1-5; unclear D gene. The germline gives CDR1 KGHSH, CDR2 LQKENI. The CDR3 spans 13 residues. V was clipped by 4 bases and J by 3 bases, with 7 bases between them. CDR3 protein: CASSLDLNQPQHF. CDR3 DNA: TGTGCCAGCTCACTGGACCTCAATCAGCCCCAGCATTTT.